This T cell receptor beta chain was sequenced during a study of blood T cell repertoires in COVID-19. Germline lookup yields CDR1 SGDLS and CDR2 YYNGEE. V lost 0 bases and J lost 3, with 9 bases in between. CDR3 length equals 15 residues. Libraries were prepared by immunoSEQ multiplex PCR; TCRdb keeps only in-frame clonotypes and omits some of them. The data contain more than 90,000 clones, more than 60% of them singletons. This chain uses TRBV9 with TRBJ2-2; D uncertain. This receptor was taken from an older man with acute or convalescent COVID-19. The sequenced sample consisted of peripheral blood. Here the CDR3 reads CASSVGRLDTGELFF. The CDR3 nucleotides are TGTGCCAGCAGCGTAGGCAGGTTAGACACCGGGGAGCTGTTTTTT.